The clone carrying this T cell receptor beta chain was recorded a few times. Antigen: not known. The CDR3 is 15 amino acids. Germline V gene data show CDR1 as MNHEY and CDR2 as SMNVEV (reference sequence). V lost 4 bases and J lost 8; bases outside the gene matches: 4. This entry comes from a study of cytomegalovirus exposure and HLA in healthy donors. Study observations and caveats: For most TCR sequences rarity was the rule, although some public TCRs occurred in many donors. Prior analysis indicated that the majority of TCR beta V segments exhibited productivity approximately 87% or approximately 30% of the time. A later analysis linked a missense variant in DCLRE1C to the trimming of TCR beta V and J genes.

PCR primers comprised 60 Vbeta and 13 Jbeta primers. Some clones are missing from TCRdb's copy, which holds only in-frame ones; the method was immunoSEQ multiplex PCR. The sample has approximately 160,000 clones; about 70% are singletons. The V call is TRBV27, the J call TRBJ2-2, with 13 bases identical to TRBD2. The receptor comes from a woman between 18 and 30 years old in good health and CMV-seropositive. Sequences were obtained from PBMCs. The CDR3 DNA follows: TGTGCCAGCAGTTGGACTAGCGGGGGACGGGGGGAGCTGTTTTTT. It is translated as CASSWTSGGRGELFF.